Each of the 16 T cell receptor beta chains below was sequenced from the same sample in a study of T cells expressing NK-cell markers. From its re-call of the 5' RACE reads, TCRdb lists each CDR3 protein once, without DNA. The repertoire table contains about 300,000 distinct CDR3 sequences. The source material was blood T cells: a sorted CD56 or NKG2C T cell subset, CD4+ or CD8+ T cells, or bulk PBMC T cells (not recorded which). These receptors were obtained from a woman between 18 and 69 years old in good health.

The chain carries TRBV18 and TRBJ1-5. CDR1 and CDR2 from the germline V gene are KGHSH and LQKENI. The CDR3 totals 14 residues. The CDR3 protein is CASSPPGEGQPQHF.

This chain joins TRBV12-3 or TRBV12-4 and TRBJ1-6. The length of the CDR3 is 14 residues. CDR3 region: CASSFSADNSPLHF.

The chain recombines TRBV25-1 with TRBJ2-4; TCRdb selects TRBD1, and the lack of DNA leaves this call unchecked. CDR1 is MGHDK and CDR2 is SYGVNS in the germline V gene. CDR3 length: 15 residues. The CDR3 loop is CASSETGGAKNIQYF.

The rearrangement joins TRBV20-1 to TRBJ2-3; no DNA is available, so the TRBD1 call from TCRdb remains unchecked. CDR3 length: 13 residues. Per germline, CDR1 DFQATT and CDR2 SNEGSKA (reference sequence). The CDR3 sequence is CSARWRALNTQYF.

The gene calls are TRBV15 and TRBJ1-5; TCRdb picks TRBD1, but there is no DNA to check that call. Germline assignment: CDR1 LNHNV and CDR2 YYDKDF (reference sequence). This CDR3 has 15 amino acids. CDR3 sequence: CATSTRTASNQPQHF. The whole variable domain, filled in from reference TRBV15 and TRBJ1-5, reads DAMVIQNPRYQVTQFGKPVTLSCSQTLNHNVMYWYQQKSSQAPKLLFHYYDKDFNNEADTPDNFQSRRPNTSFCFLDIRSPGLGDTAMYLCATSTRTASNQPQHFGDGTRLSIL.

This chain links TRBV20-1 with TRBJ2-3; TCRdb's D call, TRBD2, is unchecked because there is no DNA. This CDR3 comprises 16 residues. The germline V gene encodes CDR1 DFQATT and CDR2 SNEGSKA (reference sequence). The CDR3 loop is CSAIKWASGSTDTQYF.

The CDR3 sequence: CASSLDGYSGNTIYF. The rearrangement links TRBV12-3 or TRBV12-4 to TRBJ1-3. The CDR3 runs 15 residues.

CDR3 sequence reads: CASSLIVGGESPLHF. The chain couples TRBV18 to TRBJ1-6; without DNA, the TCRdb call of TRBD1 cannot be checked. This CDR3 has 15 residues. Germline V lookup: CDR1 KGHSH, CDR2 LQKENI.

The gene calls are TRBV4-3 and TRBJ2-1; the TCRdb call, TRBD2, lacks DNA for checking. CDR1 is LGHNA, CDR2 YSLEER, per germline. This CDR3 has 16 residues. The chain's CDR3 is CASSQEGAGDYNEQFF.

This rearrangement joins TRBV12-3 or TRBV12-4 to TRBJ1-3; as DNA is missing, the TRBD1 call by TCRdb cannot be tested. The CDR3 runs to 18 residues. CDR3 amino acids: CASRGLRDPYGTGNTIYF.

The gene calls are TRBV29-1 and TRBJ2-7; there is no DNA to check the TCRdb D call of TRBD2. Germline-derived CDR1 and CDR2 are SQVTM and ANQGSEA. The CDR3 consists of 14 residues. The CDR3 spells CSVLMTSGSFEQYF.

J is TRBJ1-1 and V is TRBV12-3 or TRBV12-4. CDR3 length: 13 residues. The CDR3: CASSLAGGVEAFF.

The chain links TRBV19 to TRBJ1-1; TCRdb gives TRBD1 as the D gene, but with no DNA this cannot be confirmed. The CDR3 length is 15 residues. Germline CDR1 is LNHDA and CDR2 is SQIVND (reference sequence). Here the CDR3 reads CASRLRTGENTEAFF.

This chain joins TRBV6-1 and TRBJ1-5; there is no DNA to check the TCRdb D call of TRBD1. Per the germline V gene, CDR1 is MNHNS and CDR2 is SASEGT. CDR3 size: 16 residues. The CDR3 region is CASSPPGQNSNQPQHF.

Here the CDR3 reads CSARDLGRGELFF. The chain links TRBV20-1 to TRBJ2-2; TCRdb's D gene call, TRBD1, goes unchecked for lack of DNA. The germline CDR1 and CDR2 sequences are DFQATT and SNEGSKA (reference sequence). This CDR3 has 13 residues.

The V call is TRBV29-1, the J call TRBJ1-1. Looked up from germline, CDR1 is SQVTM and CDR2 is ANQGSEA. CDR3 length: 13 residues. The CDR3 protein is CSVGDHLGTEAFF.